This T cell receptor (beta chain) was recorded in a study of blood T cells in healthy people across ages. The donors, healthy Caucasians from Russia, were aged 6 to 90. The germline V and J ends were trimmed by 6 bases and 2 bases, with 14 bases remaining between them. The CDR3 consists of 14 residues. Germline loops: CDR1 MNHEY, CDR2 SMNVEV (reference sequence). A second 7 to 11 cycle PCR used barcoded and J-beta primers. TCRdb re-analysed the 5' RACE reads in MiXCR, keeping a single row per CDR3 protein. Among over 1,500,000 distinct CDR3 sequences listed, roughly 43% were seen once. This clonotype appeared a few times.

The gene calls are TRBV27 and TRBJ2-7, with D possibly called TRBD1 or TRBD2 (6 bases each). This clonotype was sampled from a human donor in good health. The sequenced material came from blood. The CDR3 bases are TGTGCCAGCAGCCCTGGGGGGCCTACCTACGAGCAGTACTTC. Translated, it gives CASSPGGPTYEQYF.